The source of this T cell receptor beta chain is a study of T cells after yellow fever vaccination. In TCRdb, the 5' RACE reads were re-called with MiXCR into one record per CDR3 protein. The data hold under 400,000 distinct CDR3 sequences, with around an eighth observed a single time. With 6 bases clipped from V and 7 bases from J, the junction kept 8 bases outside the gene matches. The CDR3 consists of 14 residues. The germline V gene has CDR1 KGHDR and CDR2 SFDVKD. The gene calls are TRBV24-1 and TRBJ2-3; 8 bases are shared with TRBD2. The TCR was taken from a man aged 18 to 29 who received the YFV17D yellow fever vaccine. Sample: CD4+ T cells sorted from PBMCs, taken 15 days after the yellow fever booster vaccination. CDR3 bases: TGTGCCACCAGTCCTTCGGCTAGCGGGCATACGCAGTATTTT. This translates into CATSPSASGHTQYF.